The entry that follows covers one T cell receptor (beta chain) sequence. The CDR3 has 14 residues. In germline, CDR1 is MDHEN, CDR2 SYDVKM. The V and J ends lost 4 bases and 0 bases, in that order; junction bases with no gene match: 0. Libraries were prepared by immunoSEQ multiplex PCR; TCRdb keeps only in-frame clonotypes and omits some of them. The profile shows roughly 2.2 million clones, approximately 95% of them singletons. The sample is drawn from a study of shared clonotypes between healthy human individuals. The receptor was derived from a man between 18 and 35 years old in good health. Some clones in this sample may be carry-over from other donors' samples. The chain recombines TRBV28 with TRBJ2-1, with 7 bases identical to TRBD1. Material: naive CD4+ T cells from PBMCs. Sample subset: CD45RA+ positively selected. CDR3 bases: TGTGCCAGCAGTTGGGACAGCTCCTACAATGAGCAGTTCTTC. Its translation: CASSWDSSYNEQFF.